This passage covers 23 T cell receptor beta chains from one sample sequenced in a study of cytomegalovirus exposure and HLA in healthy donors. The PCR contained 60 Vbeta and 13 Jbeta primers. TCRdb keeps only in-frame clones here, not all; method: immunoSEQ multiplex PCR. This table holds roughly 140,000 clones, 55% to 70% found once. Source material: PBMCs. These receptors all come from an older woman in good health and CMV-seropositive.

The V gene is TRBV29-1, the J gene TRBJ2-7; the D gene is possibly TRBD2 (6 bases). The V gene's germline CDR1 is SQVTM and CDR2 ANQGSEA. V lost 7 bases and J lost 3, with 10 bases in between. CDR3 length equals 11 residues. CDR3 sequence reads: CSGISGYEQYF. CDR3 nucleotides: TGCAGCGGGATTAGCGGCTACGAGCAGTACTTC.

The CDR3 coding sequence is TGTGCCAGTTGGACAGGGGGCGGGGTAGGGTACACTGAAGCTTTCTTT. This translates into CASWTGGGVGYTEAFF. The J gene is TRBJ1-1, the V gene TRBV28; the match to TRBD1 covers 11 bases. The J segment lost 3 bases and the V segment lost 9 bases, leaving 12 bases of the junction unmatched. Per the germline V gene, CDR1 is MDHEN and CDR2 is SYDVKM. CDR3 size: 16 residues. The full variable domain, with the rest looked up from reference TRBV28 and TRBJ1-1, is DVKVTQSSRYLVKRTGEKVFLECVQDMDHENMFWYRQDPGLGLRLIYFSYDVKMKEKGDIPEGYSVSREKKERFSLILESASTNQTSMYLCASWTGGGVGYTEAFFGQGTRLTVV.

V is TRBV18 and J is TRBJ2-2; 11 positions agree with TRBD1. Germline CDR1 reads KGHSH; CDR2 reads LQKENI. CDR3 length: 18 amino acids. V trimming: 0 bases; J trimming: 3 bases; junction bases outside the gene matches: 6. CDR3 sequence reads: CASSPPRGTGGHTGELFF. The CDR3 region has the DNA TGTGCCAGCTCACCACCGCGGGGGACAGGGGGACACACCGGGGAGCTGTTTTTT.

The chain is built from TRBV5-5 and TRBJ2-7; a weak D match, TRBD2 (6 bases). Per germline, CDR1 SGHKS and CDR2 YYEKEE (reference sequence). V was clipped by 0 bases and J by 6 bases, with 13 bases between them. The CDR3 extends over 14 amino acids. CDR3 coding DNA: TGTGCCAGCAGCTTGGCCAATAGACTAGGCGAGCAGTACTTC. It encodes CASSLANRLGEQYF.

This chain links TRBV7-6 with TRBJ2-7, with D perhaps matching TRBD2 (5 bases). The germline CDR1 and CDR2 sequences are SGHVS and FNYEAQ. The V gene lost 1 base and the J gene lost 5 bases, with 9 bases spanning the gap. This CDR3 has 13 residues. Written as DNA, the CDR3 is TGTGCCAGCAGCTTAGGACGAGCGGACGAGCAGTACTTC. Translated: CASSLGRADEQYF.

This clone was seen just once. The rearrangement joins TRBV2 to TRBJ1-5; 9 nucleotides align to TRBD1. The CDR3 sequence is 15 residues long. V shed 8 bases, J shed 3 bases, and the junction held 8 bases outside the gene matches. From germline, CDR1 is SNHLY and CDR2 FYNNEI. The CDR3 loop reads CASGKGQGLNQPQHF. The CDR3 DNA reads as TGTGCCAGCGGTAAGGGACAGGGCCTCAATCAGCCCCAGCATTTT. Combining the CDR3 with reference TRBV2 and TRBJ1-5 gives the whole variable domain EPEVTQTPSHQVTQMGQEVILRCVPISNHLYFYWYRQILGQKVEFLVSFYNNEISEKSEIFDDQFSVERPDGSNFTLKIRSTKLEDSAMYFCASGKGQGLNQPQHFGDGTRLSIL.

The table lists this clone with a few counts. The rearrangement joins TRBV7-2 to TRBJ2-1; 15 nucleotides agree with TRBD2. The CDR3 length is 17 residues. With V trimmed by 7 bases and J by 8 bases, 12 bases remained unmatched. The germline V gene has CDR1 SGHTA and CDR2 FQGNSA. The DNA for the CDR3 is TGTGCCAGCACCAGGACTAGCGGGAGGGCCAATTCTCATGAGCAGTTCTTC. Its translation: CASTRTSGRANSHEQFF.

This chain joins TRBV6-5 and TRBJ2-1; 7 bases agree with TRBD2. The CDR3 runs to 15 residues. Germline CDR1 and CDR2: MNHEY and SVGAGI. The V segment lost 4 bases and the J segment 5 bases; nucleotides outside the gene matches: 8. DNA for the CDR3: TGTGCCAGCAGTTCCCCCTCGGGAGGTCACAATGAGCAGTTCTTC. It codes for CASSSPSGGHNEQFF.

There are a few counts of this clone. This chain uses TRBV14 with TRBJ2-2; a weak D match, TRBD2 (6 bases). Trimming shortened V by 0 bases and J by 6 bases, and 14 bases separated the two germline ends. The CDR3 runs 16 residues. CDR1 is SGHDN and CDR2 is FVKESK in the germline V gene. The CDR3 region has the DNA TGTGCCAGCAGCCAAGATGAGGGCCGGAGGGCCGGGGAGCTGTTTTTT. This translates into CASSQDEGRRAGELFF.

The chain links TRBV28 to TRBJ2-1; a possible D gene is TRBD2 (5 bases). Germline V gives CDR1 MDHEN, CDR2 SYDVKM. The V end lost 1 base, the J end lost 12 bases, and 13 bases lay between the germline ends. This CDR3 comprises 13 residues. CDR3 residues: CASSLFDGITQFF. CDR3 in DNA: TGTGCCAGCAGTTTATTTGACGGGATAACGCAGTTCTTC. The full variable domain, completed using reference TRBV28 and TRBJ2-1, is DVKVTQSSRYLVKRTGEKVFLECVQDMDHENMFWYRQDPGLGLRLIYFSYDVKMKEKGDIPEGYSVSREKKERFSLILESASTNQTSMYLCASSLFDGITQFFGPGTRLTVL.

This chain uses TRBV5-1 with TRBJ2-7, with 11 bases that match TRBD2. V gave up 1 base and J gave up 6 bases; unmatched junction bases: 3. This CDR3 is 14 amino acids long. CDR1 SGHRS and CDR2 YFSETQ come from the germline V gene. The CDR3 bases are TGCGCCAGCAGCTTGACTAGCGGGAGTGTCGAGCAGTACTTC. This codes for CASSLTSGSVEQYF. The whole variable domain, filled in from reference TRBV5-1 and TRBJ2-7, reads KAGVTQTPRYLIKTRGQQVTLSCSPISGHRSVSWYQQTPGQGLQFLFEYFSETQRNKGNFPGRFSGRQFSNSRSEMNVSTLELGDSALYLCASSLTSGSVEQYFGPGTRLTVT.

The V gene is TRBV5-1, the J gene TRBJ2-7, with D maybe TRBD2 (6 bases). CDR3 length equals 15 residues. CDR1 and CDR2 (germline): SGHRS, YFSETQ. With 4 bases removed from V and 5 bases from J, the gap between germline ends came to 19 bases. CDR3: CASSQRTRRGDEQYF. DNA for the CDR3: TGCGCCAGCAGCCAAAGGACCCGGAGGGGCGACGAGCAGTACTTC.

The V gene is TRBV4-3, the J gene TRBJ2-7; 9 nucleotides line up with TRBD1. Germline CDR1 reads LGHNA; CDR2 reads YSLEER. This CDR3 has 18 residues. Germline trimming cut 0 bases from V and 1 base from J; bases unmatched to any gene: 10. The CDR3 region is CASSQDRDRALLSYEQYF. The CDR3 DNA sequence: TGCGCCAGCAGCCAAGATCGGGACAGGGCCCTTCTTTCCTACGAGCAGTACTTC.

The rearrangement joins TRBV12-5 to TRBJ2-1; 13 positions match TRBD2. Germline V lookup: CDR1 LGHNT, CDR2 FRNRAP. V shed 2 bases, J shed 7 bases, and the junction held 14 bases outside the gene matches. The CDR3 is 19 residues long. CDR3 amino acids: CASGLLKGGLAGDKNEQFF. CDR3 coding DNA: TGTGCTAGTGGTTTGCTTAAGGGTGGACTAGCGGGAGATAAGAATGAGCAGTTCTTC.

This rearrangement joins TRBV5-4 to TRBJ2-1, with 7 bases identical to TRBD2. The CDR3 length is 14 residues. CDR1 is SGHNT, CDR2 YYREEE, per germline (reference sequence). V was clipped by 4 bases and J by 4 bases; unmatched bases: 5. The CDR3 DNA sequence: TGTGCCAGCAGCCCAGAAGCGGGGTACAATGAGCAGTTCTTC. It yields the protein CASSPEAGYNEQFF. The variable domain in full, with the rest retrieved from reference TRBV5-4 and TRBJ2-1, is ETGVTQSPTHLIKTRGQQVTLRCSSQSGHNTVSWYQQALGQGPQFIFQYYREEENGRGNFPPRFSGLQFPNYSSELNVNALELDDSALYLCASSPEAGYNEQFFGPGTRLTVL.

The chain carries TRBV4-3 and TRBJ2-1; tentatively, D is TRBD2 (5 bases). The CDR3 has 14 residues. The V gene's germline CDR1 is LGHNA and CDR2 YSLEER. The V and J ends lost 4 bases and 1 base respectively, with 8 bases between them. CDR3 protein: CASSPRDSYNEQFF. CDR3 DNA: TGCGCCAGCAGCCCCCGGGATTCCTACAATGAGCAGTTCTTC.

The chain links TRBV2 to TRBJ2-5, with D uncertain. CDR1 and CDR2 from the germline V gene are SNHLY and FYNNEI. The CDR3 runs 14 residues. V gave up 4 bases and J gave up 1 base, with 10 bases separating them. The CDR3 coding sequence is TGTGCCAGCAGTGCATACAGAAGCCAAGAGACCCAGTACTTC. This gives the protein CASSAYRSQETQYF.

As DNA, the CDR3 is TGTGCCAGCAGCCCGCGGGGCTTTGCAGATACGCAGTATTTT. This translates into CASSPRGFADTQYF. The chain is built from TRBV13 and TRBJ2-3; possible D gene TRBD2, 6 bases. This CDR3 is 14 amino acids long. The germline gives CDR1 PRHDT, CDR2 FYEKMQ (reference sequence). Deletions cut 5 bases from V and 4 bases from J, with 13 bases between.

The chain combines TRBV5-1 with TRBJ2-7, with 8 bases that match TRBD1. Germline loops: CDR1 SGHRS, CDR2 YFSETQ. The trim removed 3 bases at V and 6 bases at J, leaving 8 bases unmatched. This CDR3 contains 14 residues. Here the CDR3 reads CASSSDAGGPEQYF. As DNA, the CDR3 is TGCGCCAGCAGCTCTGATGCAGGGGGCCCCGAGCAGTACTTC.

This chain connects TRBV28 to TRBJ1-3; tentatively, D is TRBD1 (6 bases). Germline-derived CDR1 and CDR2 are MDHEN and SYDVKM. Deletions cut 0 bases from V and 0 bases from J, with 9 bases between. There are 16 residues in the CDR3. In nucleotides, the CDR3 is TGTGCCAGCAGTTTATGGGGGGCGAGCTCTGGAAACACCATATATTTT. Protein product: CASSLWGASSGNTIYF.

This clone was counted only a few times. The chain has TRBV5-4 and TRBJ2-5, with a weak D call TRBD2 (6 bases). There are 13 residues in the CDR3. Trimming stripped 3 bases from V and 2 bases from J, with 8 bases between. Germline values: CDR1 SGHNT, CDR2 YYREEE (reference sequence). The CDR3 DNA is TGTGCCAGCAGCTGGGACTTTCAAGAGACCCAGTACTTC. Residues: CASSWDFQETQYF.

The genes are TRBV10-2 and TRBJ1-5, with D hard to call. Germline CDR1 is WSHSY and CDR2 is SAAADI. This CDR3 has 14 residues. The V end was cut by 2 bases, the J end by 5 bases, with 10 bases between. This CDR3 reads CASSEAGSDQPQHF. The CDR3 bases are TGCGCCAGCAGTGAGGCCGGGAGCGATCAGCCCCAGCATTTT.

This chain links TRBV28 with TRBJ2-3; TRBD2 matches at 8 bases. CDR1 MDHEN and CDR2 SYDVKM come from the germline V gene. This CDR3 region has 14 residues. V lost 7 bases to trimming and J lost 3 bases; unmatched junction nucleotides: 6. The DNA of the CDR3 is TGTGCCAGCATTGCAGCGGGAGCAACAGATACGCAGTATTTT. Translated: CASIAAGATDTQYF. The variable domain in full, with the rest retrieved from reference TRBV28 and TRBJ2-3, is DVKVTQSSRYLVKRTGEKVFLECVQDMDHENMFWYRQDPGLGLRLIYFSYDVKMKEKGDIPEGYSVSREKKERFSLILESASTNQTSMYLCASIAAGATDTQYFGPGTRLTVL.